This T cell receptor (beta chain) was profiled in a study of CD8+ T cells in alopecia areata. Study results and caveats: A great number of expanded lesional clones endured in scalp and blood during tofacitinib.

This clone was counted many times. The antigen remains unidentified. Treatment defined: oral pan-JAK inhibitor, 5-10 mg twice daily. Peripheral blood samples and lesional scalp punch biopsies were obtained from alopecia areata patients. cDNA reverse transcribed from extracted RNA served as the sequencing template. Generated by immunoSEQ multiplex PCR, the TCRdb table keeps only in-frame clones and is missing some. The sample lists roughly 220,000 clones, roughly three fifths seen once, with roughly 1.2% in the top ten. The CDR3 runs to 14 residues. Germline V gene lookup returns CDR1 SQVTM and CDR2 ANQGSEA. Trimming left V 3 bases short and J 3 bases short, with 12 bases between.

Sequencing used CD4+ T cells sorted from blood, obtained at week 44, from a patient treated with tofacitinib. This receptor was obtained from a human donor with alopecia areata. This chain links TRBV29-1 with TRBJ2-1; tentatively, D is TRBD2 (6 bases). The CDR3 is CSVDVAGLYNEQFF. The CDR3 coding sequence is TGCAGCGTTGATGTGGCGGGGCTCTACAATGAGCAGTTCTTC.